This entry lists 13 T cell receptor beta chains sequenced from one sample in a study of somatic mutations in cytotoxic T cells in rheumatoid arthritis. Repertoires were generated with immunoSEQ multiplex PCR, while TCRdb's copy carries only in-frame clones and drops some. The sample has more than 15,000 clones; 73% are singletons. The material sequenced was CD8+ T cells sorted from blood. These receptors were collected from a woman aged 60 to 75 in good health.

This CDR3 is CASSEGRSSSYEQYF. CDR3 DNA sequence: TGTGCCAGCAGTGAAGGGCGTTCGAGCTCCTACGAGCAGTACTTC. The V gene is TRBV2, the J gene TRBJ2-7; D gene ambiguous. The V gene lost 1 base and the J gene lost 0 bases, with 10 bases spanning the gap. The CDR3 sequence is 15 residues long. Germline-derived CDR1 and CDR2 are SNHLY and FYNNEI.

This clone came up a few times. The chain is built from TRBV5-4 and TRBJ2-7, with D possibly TRBD1 on 6 matching bases. This CDR3 has 16 residues. The V end lost 3 bases, the J end lost 0 bases, and 16 bases lay between the germline ends. The V gene's germline CDR1 is SGHNT and CDR2 YYREEE (reference sequence). The CDR3 DNA reads TGTGCCAGCAGCTATCCGGACAGAGAGAGCTCCTACGAGCAGTACTTC. Amino acid sequence: CASSYPDRESSYEQYF. Looking up the rest from reference TRBV5-4 and TRBJ2-7 gives the full variable domain: ETGVTQSPTHLIKTRGQQVTLRCSSQSGHNTVSWYQQALGQGPQFIFQYYREEENGRGNFPPRFSGLQFPNYSSELNVNALELDDSALYLCASSYPDRESSYEQYFGPGTRLTVT.

This clone was found once. V and J are TRBV7-2 and TRBJ2-3; TRBD2 might be the D (5 bases). V lost 3 bases to trimming and J lost 1 base, with 8 bases between them. Germline-derived CDR1 and CDR2 are SGHTA and FQGNSA. The CDR3 has 14 amino acids. CDR3 residues: CASSFTRGTDTQYF. The CDR3 DNA sequence: TGTGCCAGCAGCTTCACGAGGGGCACAGATACGCAGTATTTT. The full variable domain, rest sourced from reference TRBV7-2 and TRBJ2-3, is GAGVSQSPSNKVTEKGKDVELRCDPISGHTALYWYRQSLGQGLEFLIYFQGNSAPDKSGLPSDRFSAERTGGSVSTLTIQRTQQEDSAVYLCASSFTRGTDTQYFGPGTRLTVL.

This clone was picked up a small number of times. V is TRBV6-1 and J is TRBJ2-7, with 7 bases identical to TRBD1. The V gene's germline CDR1 is MNHNS and CDR2 SASEGT. V lost 8 bases and J lost 3; bases outside the gene matches: 13. The CDR3 extends over 15 amino acids. This CDR3 reads CASRQGEGGSYEQYF. The CDR3 region has the DNA TGTGCCAGCCGACAGGGAGAGGGCGGAAGCTACGAGCAGTACTTC.

The chain links TRBV6-5 to TRBJ1-5, with unresolved D. The CDR3 runs to 15 residues. Germline CDR1 MNHEY, CDR2 SVGAGI. V lost 4 bases, J lost 1 base, and 11 bases lay in between. The CDR3 nucleotides read TGTGCCAGCAGTTTCGGACCCGGCAGCAATCAGCCCCAGCATTTT. Amino acid sequence: CASSFGPGSNQPQHF.

This clone was seen a handful of times. The rearrangement links TRBV9 to TRBJ1-1; D not resolved. V was shortened by 0 bases and J by 4 bases, with 7 bases between the two germline ends. The CDR3 spans 13 residues. Germline V gene sequence: CDR1 SGDLS, CDR2 YYNGEE. This CDR3 reads CASSVVEGTEAFF. The DNA for the CDR3 is TGTGCCAGCAGCGTAGTAGAAGGCACTGAAGCTTTCTTT.

The chain combines TRBV2 with TRBJ1-1; D is possibly TRBD1 (5 bases). The CDR3 has 13 amino acids. Germline CDR1 and CDR2: SNHLY and FYNNEI. V lost 4 bases and J lost 0, with 6 bases in between. The chain's CDR3 is CASSGGVNTEAFF. The CDR3 DNA follows: TGTGCCAGCAGTGGAGGGGTGAACACTGAAGCTTTCTTT.

V and J are TRBV30 and TRBJ2-3; tentatively, D is TRBD1 or TRBD2 (5 bases each). The CDR3 has 16 residues. Germline V gene lookup returns CDR1 GTSNPN and CDR2 SVGIG (reference sequence). V dropped 0 bases and J dropped 3 bases, with 16 bases sitting between them. CDR3 residues: CAWSVLGAGRTDTQYF. DNA of the CDR3: TGTGCCTGGAGTGTACTCGGGGCAGGTAGGACAGATACGCAGTATTTT.

The chain is built from TRBV5-5 and TRBJ1-2, with a weak D call TRBD1 (5 bases). V was cut by 0 bases and J by 4 bases, with 13 bases left in between. This CDR3 is 15 amino acids long. Germline V gene sequence: CDR1 SGHKS, CDR2 YYEKEE (reference sequence). The CDR3 DNA is TGTGCCAGCAGCTTGGGTCAGGGACTAGGCTATGGCTACACCTTC. This translates into CASSLGQGLGYGYTF.

This CDR3 is CASSPSGYANTGELFF. The DNA for the CDR3 is TGTGCCAGCAGCCCTAGCGGGTACGCGAACACCGGGGAGCTGTTTTTT. V gene TRBV9 combines with J gene TRBJ2-2; 8 nucleotides align to TRBD2. Looked up from germline, CDR1 is SGDLS and CDR2 is YYNGEE. V was pared by 4 bases and J by 0 bases, with 5 bases of the junction left unmatched. The CDR3 is 16 residues long.

The chain recombines TRBV11-2 with TRBJ1-1, with a possible D match to TRBD1 (5 bases). The CDR3 contains 14 residues. From germline, CDR1 is SGHAT and CDR2 FQNNGV. V lost 5 bases and J 3 bases, leaving 13 bases between the germline ends. CDR3 protein: CASSPGGIYTEAFF. The DNA of the CDR3 is TGTGCCAGCAGCCCGGGGGGGATTTACACTGAAGCTTTCTTT.

V is TRBV7-6 and J is TRBJ2-1; D possibly corresponds to TRBD1 (6 bases). Trimming pared 0 bases from V and 3 bases from J, leaving 15 bases between. Germline V gene lookup returns CDR1 SGHVS and CDR2 FNYEAQ. The CDR3 totals 17 residues. CDR3 DNA sequence: TGTGCCAGCAGCTTAGCGCAGGGACAACCTAACTACAATGAGCAGTTCTTC. Translating it yields CASSLAQGQPNYNEQFF.

The chain recombines TRBV6-5 with TRBJ2-7; D remains ambiguous. CDR3 length: 14 amino acids. V gave up 0 bases and J gave up 6 bases, with 12 bases separating them. Germline V gene lookup returns CDR1 MNHEY and CDR2 SVGAGI. CDR3 protein: CASSYSPAESEQYF. The CDR3 region has the DNA TGTGCCAGCAGTTACTCTCCCGCTGAGTCCGAGCAGTACTTC.